These 8 T cell receptor beta chains were sequenced from one sample in a study of response to subunit inactivated influenza vaccine. TCRdb ran MiXCR on the RT-PCR reads and lists one entry per CDR3 protein. Found here are over 450,000 distinct CDR3 sequences, 10% to 15% of them singletons; the top ten hold around 14%. The specimen comprised PBMCs from blood, sampled about 40 days after vaccination. The receptor set was obtained from a man aged 50 to 59 who received an inactivated influenza vaccine.

This clonotype was seen ten or more times. The chain links TRBV29-1 to TRBJ1-2; TRBD1 is a possible D gene (6 bases). Trimming removed 5 bases from V and 4 bases from J, with 14 bases in between. Germline V lookup: CDR1 SQVTM, CDR2 ANQGSEA. The CDR3 covers 13 residues. The CDR3 sequence is CSVSTGTTYGYTF. The CDR3 DNA reads as TGCAGCGTTAGCACCGGGACAACCTATGGCTACACCTTC.

This clonotype was counted many times. The chain uses TRBV6-9 and TRBJ1-3; D is perhaps TRBD1 (5 bases). Per the germline V gene, CDR1 is MNHGY and CDR2 is SVAAGI. The CDR3 spans 14 residues. The germline V and J ends were trimmed by 5 bases and 4 bases, with 12 bases remaining between them. CDR3 sequence reads: CASSRGGLGNTIYF. CDR3 nucleotides: TGTGCCAGCAGTCGGGGGGGATTGGGAAACACCATATATTTT.

V gene TRBV3-1 combines with J gene TRBJ2-7; D gene uncertain. This CDR3 spans 15 amino acids. The V gene's germline CDR1 is LGHDT and CDR2 YNNKEL (reference sequence). With 0 bases removed from V and 3 bases from J, the gap between germline ends came to 12 bases. DNA of the CDR3: TGTGCCAGCAGCCAAGATGGCGCCAGAAACTACGAGCAGTACTTC. Translating it yields CASSQDGARNYEQYF.

This clonotype was counted between two and nine times. V is TRBV10-3 and J is TRBJ1-2; 9 bases are shared with TRBD1. The CDR3 is made up of 15 amino acids. The ends lost 3 bases at V and 3 bases at J; junction bases unmatched: 5. The germline gives CDR1 ENHRY, CDR2 SYGVKD. CDR3 bases: TGTGCCATCAGTGATTGGGACAGGGACTACTATGGCTACACCTTC. This encodes CAISDWDRDYYGYTF.

The chain uses TRBV5-6 and TRBJ1-1; maybe TRBD1 (5 bases). CDR3 length equals 15 residues. Trimming took 4 bases from V and 1 from J, leaving 14 bases between them. The V gene's germline CDR1 is SGHDT and CDR2 YYEEEE. CDR3 sequence: CASSRRSTGNTEAFF. The CDR3 DNA reads as TGTGCCAGCAGCCGAAGGAGTACAGGGAACACTGAAGCTTTCTTT.

The CDR3 region has the DNA TGTGCCAGCAAGGGGGCCATGAACACTGAAGCTTTCTTT. This encodes CASKGAMNTEAFF. The gene calls are TRBV21-1 and TRBJ1-1; TRBD1 is taken as the D call from the table, unchecked against the DNA. TRBV21-1 corresponds to a pseudogene. The CDR3 runs 13 residues.

This clonotype has more than one count but fewer than ten. V usage is TRBV6-5 and J usage is TRBJ2-5; TRBD2 matches at 8 bases. V was pared by 1 base and J by 2 bases, with 6 bases of the junction left unmatched. The CDR3 covers 16 residues. Looked up from germline, CDR1 is MNHEY and CDR2 is SVGAGI. The CDR3 reads CASSYLLAALQETQYF. DNA of the CDR3: TGTGCCAGCAGTTACTTACTAGCGGCGCTTCAAGAGACCCAGTACTTC.

The chain links TRBV6-1 to TRBJ2-3, with 7 bases identical to TRBD2. Germline lookup yields CDR1 MNHNS and CDR2 SASEGT. The trim removed 6 bases at V and 1 base at J, leaving 7 bases unmatched. The CDR3 extends over 15 amino acids. This CDR3 is CASRRRDYRTDTQYF. The DNA of the CDR3 is TGTGCCAGCAGGAGGCGGGACTACCGCACAGATACGCAGTATTTT.